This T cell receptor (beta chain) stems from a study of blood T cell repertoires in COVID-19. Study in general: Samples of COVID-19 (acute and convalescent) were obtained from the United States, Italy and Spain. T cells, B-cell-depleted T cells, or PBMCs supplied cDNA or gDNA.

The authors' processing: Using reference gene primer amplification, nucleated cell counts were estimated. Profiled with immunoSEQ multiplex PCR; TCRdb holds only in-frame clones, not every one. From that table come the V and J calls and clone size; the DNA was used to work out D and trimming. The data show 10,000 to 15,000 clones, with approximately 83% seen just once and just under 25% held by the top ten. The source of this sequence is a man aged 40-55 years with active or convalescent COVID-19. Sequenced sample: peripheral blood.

This CDR3 reads CASRLWREETQYF. In DNA form, the CDR3 reads TGTGCCAGCAGGCTTTGGCGGGAAGAGACCCAGTACTTC. The V call is TRBV12-3 or TRBV12-4, the J call TRBJ2-5; D may be TRBD2 (5 bases). This CDR3 has 13 amino acids. Deletions cut 6 bases from V and 3 bases from J, with 11 bases between.